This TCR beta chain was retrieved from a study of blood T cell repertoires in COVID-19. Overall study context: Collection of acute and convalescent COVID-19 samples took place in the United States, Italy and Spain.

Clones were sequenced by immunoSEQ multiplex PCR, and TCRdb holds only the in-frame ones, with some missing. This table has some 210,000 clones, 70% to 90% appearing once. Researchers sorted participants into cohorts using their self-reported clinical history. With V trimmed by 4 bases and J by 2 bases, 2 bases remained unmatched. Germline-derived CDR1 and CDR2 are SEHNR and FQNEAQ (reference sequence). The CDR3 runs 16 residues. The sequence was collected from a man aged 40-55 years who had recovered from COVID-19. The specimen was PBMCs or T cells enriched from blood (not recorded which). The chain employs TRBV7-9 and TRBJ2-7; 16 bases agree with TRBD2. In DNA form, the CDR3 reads TGTGCCAGCAGCTCGGGACTAGCGGGAGGGACCTACGAGCAGTACTTC. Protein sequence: CASSSGLAGGTYEQYF.